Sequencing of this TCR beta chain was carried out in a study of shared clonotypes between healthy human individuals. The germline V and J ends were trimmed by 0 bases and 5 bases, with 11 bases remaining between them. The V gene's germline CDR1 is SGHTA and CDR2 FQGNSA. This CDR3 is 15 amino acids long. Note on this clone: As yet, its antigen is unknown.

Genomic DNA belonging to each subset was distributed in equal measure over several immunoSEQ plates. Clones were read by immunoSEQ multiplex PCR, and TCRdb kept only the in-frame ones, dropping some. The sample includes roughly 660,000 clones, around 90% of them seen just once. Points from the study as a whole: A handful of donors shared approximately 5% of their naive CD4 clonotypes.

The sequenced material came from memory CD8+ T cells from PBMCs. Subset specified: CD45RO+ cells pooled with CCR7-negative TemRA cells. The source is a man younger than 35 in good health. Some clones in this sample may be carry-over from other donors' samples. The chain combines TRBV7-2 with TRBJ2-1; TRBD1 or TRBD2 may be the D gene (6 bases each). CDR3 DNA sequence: TGTGCCAGCAGCTTAGCGGGGGGCACCCACAATGAGCAGTTCTTC. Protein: CASSLAGGTHNEQFF.